This passage covers 17 T cell receptor beta chains from one sample sequenced in a study of tumor and adjacent non-tumor tissue in lung cancer. The template was RNA from unsorted bulk tissue. The normal lung tissue was taken more than 3 cm from the tumor edge. A modified ARM-PCR protocol with three rounds of nested PCR amplified TCRbeta. TCRdb re-called the multiplex PCR reads through MiXCR, storing one row per CDR3 protein. Here the sample spans some 68,000 distinct CDR3 sequences, approximately 73% being singletons. Source material: distant non-tumor lung tissue. The source of these receptors is a man in his fifties or sixties with non-small cell lung cancer.

As concerns this clonotype: A much larger clone lies a single base off, so this may be a read error. V is TRBV5-1 and J is TRBJ2-3; no clear D. Germline assignment: CDR1 SGHRS and CDR2 YFSETQ. CDR3 length equals 11 residues. In nucleotides, the CDR3 is TGCGCCAGCAGCAGCACAGTTACGCAGTATTTT. Translation gives CASSSTVTQYF.

As to this clonotype: At one of its ends the junction is not consistent with the germline gene, which may arise from a read error. V and J are TRBV10-2 and TRBJ2-7; D is unclear. This CDR3 comprises 13 residues. Germline lookup yields CDR1 WSHSY and CDR2 SAAADI. The CDR3 region is CASKLAVYDEQYF. The CDR3 bases are TGCGCTAGCAAGTTAGCAGTGTATGACGAGCAGTACTTC.

This clonotype was detected only once. One junction end does not reproduce the germline sequence, and a read error may be involved. This chain uses TRBV5-4 with TRBJ2-1; D uncertain. CDR3 length: 13 amino acids. Germline V lookup: CDR1 SGHNT, CDR2 YYREEE (reference sequence). The CDR3 sequence is CASSLRGSNERFF. Here the CDR3 DNA reads TGTGCCAGCAGCTTGCGCGGTTCCAATGAGCGGTTCTTC.

A word on this clonotype: No conserved phenylalanine or tryptophan ends this CDR3, so it is likely a read error. The rearrangement links TRBV12-3 or TRBV12-4 to TRBJ2-1; D not certain. This CDR3 comprises 15 residues. The CDR3 bases are TGTGTCAGCAGTTTCCCTCAACGTGACCACAATGAGCAGTTCCTC. Translation: CVSSFPQRDHNEQFL.

This clonotype was observed at least ten times. V gene TRBV5-1 combines with J gene TRBJ2-3; unclear D gene. The V gene's germline CDR1 is SGHRS and CDR2 YFSETQ. This CDR3 has 17 residues. Between the trimmed V and J ends, which lost 1 base and 0 bases, there was a span of 15 bases. CDR3 in amino acids: CASSLSSGSPSTDTQYF. The CDR3 region has the DNA TGCGCCAGCAGCTTGAGTTCCGGATCTCCTAGCACAGATACGCAGTATTTT.

Notes on this clonotype: Germline and junction disagree at one end, which may indicate a read error. The chain links TRBV4-2 to TRBJ1-4; D unresolved. The CDR3 length is 16 residues. Germline V gives CDR1 LGHNA, CDR2 YNFKEQ. CDR3 amino acids: CASSQDYGKGRERLFF. The CDR3 nucleotides read TGTGCCAGCAGCCAAGATTACGGAAAGGGTCGGGAAAGACTGTTTTTT.

This clonotype was seen just once. One end of the junction is discordant with germline, which a read error may explain. This rearrangement joins TRBV5-6 to TRBJ2-1; D is undetermined. CDR3 length: 15 residues. Germline CDR1 reads SGHDT; CDR2 reads YYEEEE. The CDR3 DNA is TGTGCCAGCAGCATCGACACCTCTGGGTTCAATGAGCAGTTTTTC. It codes for CASSIDTSGFNEQFF.

As regards this clonotype: At one end, the junction sequence differs from germline, possibly due to a read error. The rearrangement links TRBV6-5 to TRBJ2-2; the match to TRBD2 covers 8 bases. This CDR3 is 16 amino acids long. Germline values: CDR1 MNHEY, CDR2 SVGAGI. This chain's CDR3 is CASSLSGTGGAGELFF. DNA of the CDR3: TGTGCTAGCAGTCTTAGCGGGACGGGAGGCGCCGGGGAGCTGTTTTTT.

In its sample, this clonotype was seen once. A read error may account for a junction end that differs from germline. The J gene is TRBJ2-1, the V gene TRBV12-3 or TRBV12-4; D tentatively reads TRBD1 or TRBD2 (5 bases each). The CDR3 is 15 residues long. The CDR3 coding sequence is TGTGTCAGCAGTTTCCCTCAGTGGGACCACAATGGGCGGTTCTTC. Residues: CVSSFPQWDHNGRFF.

J is TRBJ2-3 and V is TRBV11-3, with D unclear. With 3 bases removed from V and 1 base from J, the gap between germline ends came to 8 bases. The germline V gene encodes CDR1 SGHNT and CDR2 YENEEA. The CDR3 has 14 residues. The CDR3 reads CASSLDPGTDTQYF. The DNA for the CDR3 is TGTGCCAGCAGCTTGGATCCTGGCACAGATACGCAGTATTTT.

Notes on this clonotype: A read error may account for a junction end that differs from germline. The rearrangement links TRBV12-3 or TRBV12-4 to TRBJ2-7, with 7 bases lining up with TRBD2. This CDR3 region has 15 residues. DNA of the CDR3: TGTGTCAGCAGCCAATCAGGCGCGGGAGATGGTGAGCAGTACTTC. Its protein is CVSSQSGAGDGEQYF.

The J gene is TRBJ2-6, the V gene TRBV11-2, with D possibly being TRBD2 (5 bases). This CDR3 has 17 residues. Trimming removed 3 bases at V and 1 base at J, with 13 bases between. The germline V gene encodes CDR1 SGHAT and CDR2 FQNNGV. The CDR3 DNA sequence: TGTGCCAGCAGCTTCTACCAAGAGGGATCTGGGGCCAACGTCCTGACTTTC. It translates to CASSFYQEGSGANVLTF.

As concerns this clonotype: One junction end disagrees with the germline gene, perhaps due to a read error. This rearrangement joins TRBV29-1 to TRBJ2-1, with TRBD2 matching over 9 bases. Germline-derived CDR1 and CDR2 are SQVTM and ANQGSEA. The CDR3 is made up of 13 amino acids. The CDR3 loop reads CSESSGSIKEQLF. The CDR3 bases are TGCAGCGAGAGTAGCGGGAGTATCAAAGAGCAGCTCTTC.

The chain has TRBV20-1 and TRBJ2-5; D ambiguous. This CDR3 has 15 amino acids. Trimming took 3 bases from V and 1 from J, leaving 15 bases between them. CDR1 DFQATT and CDR2 SNEGSKA come from the germline V gene (reference sequence). The DNA of the CDR3 is TGCAGTGCTAGGGTAACAGTGGGCCTCCAAGAGACCCAGTACTTC. Translation: CSARVTVGLQETQYF.

A word on this clonotype: This may be a read error: a much more frequent sequence differs by one nucleotide. The rearrangement joins TRBV5-1 to TRBJ2-4; 9 positions match TRBD1. After removal of 7 bases from V and 8 bases from J, the junction contained 7 bases not matched to a gene. The CDR3 length is 13 residues. Germline assignment: CDR1 SGHRS and CDR2 YFSETQ. The CDR3, as DNA: TGCGCCAGCGCTTTGACAGGGGGTGACATTCAGTACTTC. Translated: CASALTGGDIQYF.

Turning to this clonotype: Since the CDR3 does not end with the conserved phenylalanine or tryptophan, this likely comes from a read error. This sequence joins TRBV28 and TRBJ1-1, with a tentative D call TRBD1 (5 bases). Germline CDR1 reads MDHEN; CDR2 reads SYDVKM. The CDR3 loop spans 15 amino acids. This CDR3 is CAGRPLQEPNTEAFY. CDR3 DNA sequence: TGTGCCGGCAGGCCCCTACAGGAACCGAACACTGAAGCTTTCTAT.

This clonotype appeared a few times. The rearrangement links TRBV28 to TRBJ2-1, with D unclear. CDR1 MDHEN and CDR2 SYDVKM come from the germline V gene. V was clipped by 5 bases and J by 10 bases, with 9 bases between them. This CDR3 contains 11 residues. DNA of the CDR3: TGTGCCAGCAGTCCCTGGGAAGAGCAGTTCTTC. Protein sequence: CASSPWEEQFF.